These 21 T cell receptor beta chains came from one sample sequenced in a study of blood T cells in healthy people across ages (dated by TCRdb to the mid-2010s). Library creation used 5' RACE. The listed sequencing device is Illumina HiSeq 2500. A second PCR of roughly 6 to 12 cycles was run with a J-beta primer mix and a sample-barcoded 5' primer. Through fastp at Q25 and MiXCR, TCRdb rebuilt clones from the public reads, retaining in-frame beta chains. Every CDR3 protein is listed once, alongside the most common genes and DNA of its rows. This sample is represented by 700,000 to 950,000 distinct CDR3 sequences; roughly 44% of them were singletons. 20% to 25% of the sample lies in the top ten. The sample consisted of blood. The receptors stem from a woman aged 60 to 75 in good health.

Concerning this clonotype: A much larger clone differs from this one at a single base, so this may be a read error. The chain carries TRBV12-3 or TRBV12-4 and TRBJ2-4; weak D call: TRBD2 (5 bases). The CDR3 runs to 13 residues. The V gene lost 5 bases and the J gene lost 13 bases, with 18 bases spanning the gap. CDR3 nucleotides: TGTGCCAGCAGTGTATCTGCGGGCAATGAGCAGTACTTC. Encoded protein: CASSVSAGNEQYF.

This clonotype came up a few times. CDR3 nucleotides: TGTGCCAGCACACGAACTAGAATCACAGATACGCAGTATTTT. Its protein is CASTRTRITDTQYF. V and J are TRBV7-8 and TRBJ2-3; D possibly corresponds to TRBD2 (5 bases). Trimming took off 7 bases at V and 2 bases at J, with 13 bases between the two ends. The CDR3 sequence is 14 residues long. Looked up from germline, CDR1 is SGHVS and CDR2 is FQNEAQ.

The V and J genes are TRBV18 and TRBJ1-6, with D uncertain. Germline loops: CDR1 KGHSH, CDR2 LQKENI. Trimming took off 2 bases at V and 15 bases at J, with 20 bases between the two ends. The CDR3 is 15 amino acids. CDR3 loop: CASSPSLTTQAVLHF. CDR3 nucleotide sequence: TGTGCCAGCTCACCAAGTTTAACGACCCAGGCAGTCCTCCACTTT.

This clonotype was counted a few times. V gene TRBV10-3 combines with J gene TRBJ2-4; no clear D. The J call may not be correct, given that the DNA end is closer to TRBJ2-7. Germline V gives CDR1 ENHRY, CDR2 SYGVKD. The CDR3 covers 14 residues. This CDR3 is CAISDSRSPYEQYF. The CDR3 bases are TGTGCCATCAGTGACTCCAGGAGCCCCTACGAGCAGTACTTC.

This clonotype was detected a few times. This sequence joins TRBV10-3 and TRBJ1-4, with TRBD1 as a possible D gene (5 bases). V was clipped by 0 bases and J by 0 bases, with 11 bases between them. Germline-derived CDR1 and CDR2 are ENHRY and SYGVKD. The CDR3 runs to 17 residues. The CDR3 region is CAISESGRVTTNEKLFF. DNA for the CDR3: TGTGCCATCAGTGAGTCGGGCAGGGTCACAACTAATGAAAAACTGTTTTTT.

The chain recombines TRBV15 with TRBJ1-4; D call uncertain. CDR1 LNHNV and CDR2 YYDKDF come from the germline V gene (reference sequence). V lost 0 bases and J lost 4, with 12 bases in between. This CDR3 spans 16 amino acids. The CDR3, as DNA: TGTGCCACCAGCAGAGATCTGGGAGGCGTTAATGAAAAACTGTTTTTT. Translating gives CATSRDLGGVNEKLFF.

Concerning this clonotype: A much more abundant neighbour one base away suggests this may be a read error. The V and J genes are TRBV7-2 and TRBJ2-6, with 7 nucleotides matching TRBD2. The CDR3 spans 16 residues. Germline assignment: CDR1 SGHTA and CDR2 FQGNSA. The CDR3: CANSLAGNPGANVLTF. As DNA, the CDR3 is TGTGCCAACAGCTTAGCGGGCAACCCTGGGGCCAACGTCCTGACTTTC.

This clonotype was seen ten or more times. This chain uses TRBV20-1 with TRBJ2-7, with 9 bases lining up with TRBD2. V shed 1 base and J 1 base; nucleotides not matched to a gene: 5. Per germline, CDR1 DFQATT and CDR2 SNEGSKA (reference sequence). The CDR3 extends over 15 amino acids. As DNA, the CDR3 is TGCAGTGCTAGAGGTAGCGGGAGTCTTTCCTACGAGCAGTACTTC. Translated: CSARGSGSLSYEQYF.

This chain's CDR3 is CASSFESQETQYF. Here the CDR3 DNA reads TGTGCCAGCAGCTTCGAGAGCCAAGAGACCCAGTACTTC. The V and J genes are TRBV7-9 and TRBJ2-5; no clear D. The CDR3 runs to 13 residues. Germline CDR1 SEHNR, CDR2 FQNEAQ (reference sequence). With 3 bases removed from V and 1 base from J, the gap between germline ends came to 6 bases.

This clonotype was picked up a small number of times. The chain joins TRBV2 to TRBJ2-5; 9 positions match TRBD1. The V and J ends lost 6 bases and 4 bases, in that order; junction bases with no gene match: 3. Germline CDR1 and CDR2: SNHLY and FYNNEI. The length of the CDR3 is 13 residues. Here the CDR3 DNA reads TGTGCCAGCAGGACAGGGGGATCAGAGACCCAGTACTTC. Amino acids: CASRTGGSETQYF.

In the case of this clonotype: A read error is possible here, since a much larger clone lies one base away. The chain joins TRBV24-1 to TRBJ2-3; D uncertain. CDR1 is KGHDR and CDR2 is SFDVKD in the germline V gene. CDR3 length: 14 residues. V dropped 3 bases and J dropped 4 bases, with 10 bases sitting between them. Here the CDR3 reads CATSDGRSADTQYF. The DNA for the CDR3 is TGTGCCACCAGTGATGGGCGTTCGGCAGATACGCAGTATTTT.

The chain couples TRBV28 to TRBJ2-2; D perhaps matches TRBD2 (5 bases). V lost 6 bases and J lost 7, with 27 bases in between. Germline V gene sequence: CDR1 MDHEN, CDR2 SYDVKM. This CDR3 has 18 residues. The DNA for the CDR3 is TGTGCCAGCAGGACCTTAGGGCTCGCCCCGACGGGGAGCGGGGAGCTGTTTTTT. Its translation: CASRTLGLAPTGSGELFF.

The rearrangement joins TRBV3-1 to TRBJ2-1; D is possibly TRBD1 or TRBD2 (5 bases each). Between the trimmed V and J ends, which lost 0 bases and 10 bases, there was a span of 16 bases. There are 15 residues in the CDR3. Germline-derived CDR1 and CDR2 are LGHDT and YNNKEL (reference sequence). The CDR3 region is CASSQEISGGGEQFF. CDR3 nucleotides: TGTGCCAGCAGCCAAGAGATTAGTGGGGGTGGGGAGCAGTTCTTC.

The rearrangement uses TRBV5-1 and TRBJ2-4, with 13 bases aligning to TRBD2. The last part of the DNA fits TRBJ2-7 better; the J call may be wrong. Germline CDR1 SGHRS, CDR2 YFSETQ. The length of the CDR3 is 17 residues. CDR3 coding DNA: TGCGCCAGCAGCCCAGTGGGACTAGCGGGGCCATCCGACGAGCAGTACTTC. Protein sequence: CASSPVGLAGPSDEQYF.

The chain joins TRBV20-1 to TRBJ1-5; D perhaps matches TRBD1 (6 bases). The germline V gene encodes CDR1 DFQATT and CDR2 SNEGSKA (reference sequence). This CDR3 comprises 16 residues. Trimming stripped 6 bases from V and 4 bases from J, with 22 bases between. This CDR3 reads CSAHLGGRGENQPQHF. The CDR3, as DNA: TGCAGTGCCCACCTGGGGGGCAGGGGAGAAAATCAGCCCCAGCATTTT.

The chain's CDR3 is CASSVGYEYEQYF. CDR3 bases: TGCGCCAGCAGTGTTGGGTACGAGTACGAGCAGTACTTC. The V and J genes are TRBV5-1 and TRBJ2-7, with D uncertain. There are 13 residues in the CDR3. V was clipped by 5 bases and J by 4 bases, with 13 bases between them. Per the germline V gene, CDR1 is SGHRS and CDR2 is YFSETQ.

This chain uses TRBV7-9 with TRBJ1-4; no clear D gene. CDR3 length equals 15 residues. In germline, CDR1 is SEHNR, CDR2 FQNEAQ (reference sequence). Trimming removed 1 base at V and 5 bases at J, with 11 bases between. The CDR3 spells CASSLEPGINEKLFF. The CDR3 coding sequence is TGTGCCAGCAGCTTAGAGCCGGGGATAAATGAAAAACTGTTTTTT.

The V gene is TRBV7-3, the J gene TRBJ2-3; 16 bases line up with TRBD2. Trimming took 5 bases from V and 1 from J; bases not matched to a gene: 18. Germline CDR1 is SGHTA and CDR2 is FQGTGA. This CDR3 spans 22 amino acids. CDR3 in amino acids: CASSLRGAVGLAGGKGTDTQYF. CDR3 in DNA: TGTGCCAGCAGCCTCCGAGGGGCGGTGGGACTAGCGGGGGGGAAAGGCACAGATACGCAGTATTTT. Full variable domain (rest looked up from reference TRBV7-3 and TRBJ2-3): GAGVSQTPSNKVTEKGKYVELRCDPISGHTALYWYRQSLGQGPEFLIYFQGTGAADDSGLPNDRFFAVRPEGSVSTLKIQRTERGDSAVYLCASSLRGAVGLAGGKGTDTQYFGPGTRLTVL.

This clonotype was seen a few times. The chain employs TRBV10-3 and TRBJ2-5; possibly TRBD1 for D (5 bases). CDR3 length: 13 residues. Per germline, CDR1 ENHRY and CDR2 SYGVKD. Trimming pared 10 bases from V and 3 bases from J, leaving 15 bases between. The CDR3 nucleotides are TGTGCCACCTGCGTCGGCAGGGAAGAGACCCAGTACTTC. Translating gives CATCVGREETQYF.

The chain couples TRBV20-1 to TRBJ2-7; D possibly corresponds to TRBD2 (6 bases). In germline, CDR1 is DFQATT, CDR2 SNEGSKA (reference sequence). The CDR3 runs 14 residues. V shed 4 bases and J shed 2 bases, with 15 bases lying between them. The CDR3 bases are TGCAGTGCTACAACCCGGGACTCTGCCTACGAGCAGTACTTC. Amino acids: CSATTRDSAYEQYF.

CDR3 bases: TGTGCCATCAGTGGGGGGGTGCGCAATCAGCCCCAGCATTTT. This codes for CAISGGVRNQPQHF. The rearrangement uses TRBV10-3 and TRBJ1-5, with a tentative D call TRBD1 (5 bases). Trimming stripped 4 bases from V and 2 bases from J, with 9 bases between. CDR3 length: 14 residues. Germline V lookup: CDR1 ENHRY, CDR2 SYGVKD.